This is a list of T cell receptor beta chains from one sample in a study of T cells after yellow fever vaccination. TCRdb fed the 5' RACE reads into MiXCR, producing one record per CDR3 protein. The repertoire has some 670,000 distinct CDR3 sequences, about 12% of them found once; the top ten carry about 15%. This specimen consisted of PBMCs, obtained on the day of the yellow fever booster vaccination. These receptor sequences come from a man aged 30 to 39 who received the YFV17D yellow fever vaccine. The CDR3 runs from the conserved cysteine through the conserved F or W. A D gene is named only where the DNA matches it firmly. Not all rows give a size; the values are once, few, many and, for expanded clones, a class.

v_gene: TRBV20-1
d_gene: NA
j_gene: TRBJ2-1
abundance: NA
CDR3aa: CSARVSTPSSYNEQFF
CDR3nt: TGCAGTGCTAGAGTATCGACGCCGAGCTCCTACAATGAGCAGTTCTTC

v_gene: TRBV18
d_gene: NA
j_gene: TRBJ2-3
abundance: NA
CDR3aa: CASSSGQPDTQYF
CDR3nt: TGTGCCAGCTCATCCGGACAACCAGATACGCAGTATTTT

v_gene: TRBV20-1
d_gene: TRBD2
j_gene: TRBJ2-7
abundance: few
CDR3aa: CSAFRGGEQYF
CDR3nt: TGCAGTGCTTTTCGGGGGGGCGAGCAGTACTTC

v_gene: TRBV20-1
d_gene: TRBD2
j_gene: TRBJ2-5
abundance: NA
CDR3aa: CSVPGLGPYYQETQYF
CDR3nt: TGCAGTGTACCGGGACTAGGACCCTACTACCAAGAGACCCAGTACTTC

v_gene: TRBV9
d_gene: NA
j_gene: TRBJ2-2
abundance: NA
CDR3aa: CASSVVDFTNTGELFF
CDR3nt: TGTGCCAGCAGCGTAGTAGATTTTACGAACACCGGGGAGCTGTTTTTT

v_gene: TRBV20-1
d_gene: NA
j_gene: TRBJ2-1
abundance: few
CDR3aa: CSAQTEETDSYNEQFF
CDR3nt: TGCAGTGCCCAAACCGAGGAAACAGACTCCTACAATGAGCAGTTCTTC

v_gene: TRBV24-1
d_gene: NA
j_gene: TRBJ2-7
abundance: NA
CDR3aa: CATSDLGPHGRYEQYF
CDR3nt: TGTGCCACCAGTGACTTAGGTCCCCACGGCCGCTACGAGCAGTACTTC

v_gene: TRBV7-2
d_gene: NA
j_gene: TRBJ1-2
abundance: NA
CDR3aa: CASSSYTGGRYTF
CDR3nt: TGTGCCAGCAGCTCATACACCGGGGGTCGCTACACCTTC

v_gene: TRBV5-6
d_gene: NA
j_gene: TRBJ2-5
abundance: few
CDR3aa: CASSVGLGTQYF
CDR3nt: TGTGCCAGCAGCGTAGGACTCGGGACCCAGTACTTC

v_gene: TRBV29-1
d_gene: NA
j_gene: TRBJ2-1
abundance: few
CDR3aa: CSVGEDSYNEQFF
CDR3nt: TGCAGCGTTGGGGAGGACTCCTACAATGAGCAGTTCTTC

v_gene: TRBV12-3/TRBV12-4
d_gene: TRBD2
j_gene: TRBJ2-1
abundance: few
CDR3aa: CASSFVAGGSNEQFF
CDR3nt: TGTGCCAGCAGTTTCGTAGCGGGAGGGAGCAATGAGCAGTTCTTC

v_gene: TRBV11-2
d_gene: TRBD2
j_gene: TRBJ2-3
abundance: NA
CDR3aa: CASRSGLAGDTQYF
CDR3nt: TGTGCCAGCAGATCCGGACTAGCGGGTGATACGCAGTATTTT

v_gene: TRBV14
d_gene: TRBD2
j_gene: TRBJ2-1
abundance: few
CDR3aa: CASSQGLAGIGEQFF
CDR3nt: TGTGCCAGCAGCCAGGGACTAGCGGGAATAGGTGAGCAGTTCTTC

v_gene: TRBV3-1
d_gene: NA
j_gene: TRBJ2-1
abundance: NA
CDR3aa: CASSQGSPKQFF
CDR3nt: TGTGCCAGCAGCCAAGGGAGCCCTAAGCAGTTCTTC

v_gene: TRBV6-5
d_gene: NA
j_gene: TRBJ1-4
abundance: few
CDR3aa: CASSYSEGAREKLFF
CDR3nt: TGTGCCAGCAGTTACTCAGAAGGGGCAAGGGAAAAACTGTTTTTT

v_gene: TRBV7-2
d_gene: TRBD2
j_gene: TRBJ2-7
abundance: NA
CDR3aa: CASSLMEGLAGSQYF
CDR3nt: TGTGCCAGCAGCTTAATGGAGGGACTAGCGGGATCACAGTACTTC

v_gene: TRBV5-1
d_gene: TRBD2
j_gene: TRBJ2-3
abundance: NA
CDR3aa: CASSLVAGALDTQYF
CDR3nt: TGCGCCAGCAGCTTGGTGGCGGGAGCTCTGGATACGCAGTATTTT

v_gene: TRBV7-6
d_gene: TRBD2
j_gene: TRBJ2-1
abundance: NA
CDR3aa: CASSLPGLASNEQFF
CDR3nt: TGTGCCAGCAGCCTTCCGGGACTAGCATCCAATGAGCAGTTCTTC

v_gene: TRBV7-2
d_gene: NA
j_gene: TRBJ1-2
abundance: NA
CDR3aa: CASSLQGGENYGYTF
CDR3nt: TGTGCCAGCAGCTTGCAGGGTGGGGAGAACTATGGCTACACCTTC

v_gene: TRBV3-1
d_gene: NA
j_gene: TRBJ2-3
abundance: few
CDR3aa: CASSQDEAQGTQYF
CDR3nt: TGTGCCAGCAGCCAAGACGAAGCTCAGGGTACGCAGTATTTT

v_gene: TRBV10-3
d_gene: NA
j_gene: TRBJ2-1
abundance: NA
CDR3aa: CAISESSGQTYNEQFF
CDR3nt: TGTGCCATCAGTGAGTCGTCCGGACAGACCTACAATGAGCAGTTCTTC

v_gene: TRBV12-3/TRBV12-4
d_gene: NA
j_gene: TRBJ1-1
abundance: many
CDR3aa: CASSLDRDTEAFF
CDR3nt: TGTGCCAGCAGCTTAGATCGGGACACTGAAGCTTTCTTT

v_gene: TRBV4-3
d_gene: NA
j_gene: TRBJ1-3
abundance: few
CDR3aa: CASSQDKGNAIYF
CDR3nt: TGCGCCAGCAGCCAAGACAAAGGGAACGCCATATATTTT

v_gene: TRBV12-5
d_gene: TRBD1
j_gene: TRBJ1-5
abundance: NA
CDR3aa: CANRDREEGNQPQHF
CDR3nt: TGTGCTAATAGAGACAGGGAAGAAGGCAATCAGCCCCAGCATTTT

v_gene: TRBV12-3/TRBV12-4
d_gene: TRBD2
j_gene: TRBJ2-1
abundance: many
CDR3aa: CASGTSGPNEQFF
CDR3nt: TGTGCCAGCGGGACTAGCGGACCCAATGAGCAGTTCTTC

v_gene: TRBV7-2
d_gene: TRBD2
j_gene: TRBJ2-7
abundance: NA
CDR3aa: CASSQRIPSGRAREQYF
CDR3nt: TGTGCCAGCAGCCAAAGAATCCCTAGCGGGAGGGCCCGGGAGCAGTACTTC

v_gene: TRBV29-1
d_gene: TRBD2
j_gene: TRBJ2-3
abundance: NA
CDR3aa: CSVPSSGTDTQYF
CDR3nt: TGCAGCGTTCCATCTAGCGGGACAGATACGCAGTATTTT

v_gene: TRBV11-2
d_gene: TRBD1
j_gene: TRBJ2-6
abundance: few
CDR3aa: CASSLVVQGASGANVLTF
CDR3nt: TGTGCCAGCAGCTTAGTGGTACAGGGGGCGTCTGGGGCCAACGTCCTGACTTTC

v_gene: TRBV29-1
d_gene: NA
j_gene: TRBJ2-1
abundance: many
CDR3aa: CSVVTGRDNEQFF
CDR3nt: TGCAGCGTTGTGACAGGGAGGGACAATGAGCAGTTCTTC

v_gene: TRBV24-1
d_gene: TRBD2
j_gene: TRBJ2-5
abundance: few
CDR3aa: CATMGLDGRGETQYF
CDR3nt: TGTGCCACCATGGGCCTTGACGGGAGGGGAGAGACCCAGTACTTC

v_gene: TRBV27
d_gene: TRBD1
j_gene: TRBJ2-3
abundance: NA
CDR3aa: CASSFLLQGQPGWGTDTQYF
CDR3nt: TGTGCCAGCAGTTTTCTACTGCAGGGACAGCCTGGATGGGGGACAGATACGCAGTATTTT

v_gene: TRBV20-1
d_gene: NA
j_gene: TRBJ2-3
abundance: few
CDR3aa: CSATDLDTQYF
CDR3nt: TGCAGTGCTACCGACCTAGATACGCAGTATTTT

v_gene: TRBV28
d_gene: NA
j_gene: TRBJ1-6
abundance: NA
CDR3aa: CASSLKSLGSLHF
CDR3nt: TGTGCCAGCAGTTTAAAATCTCTAGGTTCCCTCCACTTT

v_gene: TRBV20-1
d_gene: NA
j_gene: TRBJ2-7
abundance: many
CDR3aa: CSAARVAASYEQYF
CDR3nt: TGCAGTGCGGCAAGGGTAGCGGCTTCCTACGAGCAGTACTTC

v_gene: TRBV28
d_gene: NA
j_gene: TRBJ2-1
abundance: few
CDR3aa: CATNLGDYNEQFF
CDR3nt: TGTGCCACCAATTTAGGAGACTACAATGAGCAGTTCTTC